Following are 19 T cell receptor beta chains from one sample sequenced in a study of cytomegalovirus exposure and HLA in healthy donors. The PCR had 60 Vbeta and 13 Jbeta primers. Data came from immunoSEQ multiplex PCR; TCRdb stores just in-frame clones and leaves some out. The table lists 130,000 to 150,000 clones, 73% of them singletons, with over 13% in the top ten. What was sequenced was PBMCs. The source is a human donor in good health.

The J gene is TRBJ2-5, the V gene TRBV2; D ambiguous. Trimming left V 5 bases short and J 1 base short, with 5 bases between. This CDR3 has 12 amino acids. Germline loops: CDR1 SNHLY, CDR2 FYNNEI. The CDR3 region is CASSFRQETQYF. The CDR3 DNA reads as TGTGCCAGCAGTTTTCGCCAAGAGACCCAGTACTTC.

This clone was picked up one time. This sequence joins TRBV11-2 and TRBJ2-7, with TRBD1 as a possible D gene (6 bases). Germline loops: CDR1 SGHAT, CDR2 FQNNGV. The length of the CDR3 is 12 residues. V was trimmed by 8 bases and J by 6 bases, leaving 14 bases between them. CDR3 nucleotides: TGTGCCAGCGGATCAAACAGGGTCGAGCAGTACTTC. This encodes CASGSNRVEQYF.

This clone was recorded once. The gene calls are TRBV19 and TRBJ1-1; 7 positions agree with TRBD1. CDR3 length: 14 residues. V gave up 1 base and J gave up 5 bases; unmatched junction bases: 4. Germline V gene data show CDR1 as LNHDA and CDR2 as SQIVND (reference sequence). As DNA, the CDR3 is TGTGCCAGTAGTATAGTTCCGGGACAGACTGAAGCTTTCTTT. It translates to CASSIVPGQTEAFF. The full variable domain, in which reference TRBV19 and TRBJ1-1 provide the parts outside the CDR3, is DGGITQSPKYLFRKEGQNVTLSCEQNLNHDAMYWYRQDPGQGLRLIYYSQIVNDFQKGDIAEGYSVSREKKESFPLTVTSAQKNPTAFYLCASSIVPGQTEAFFGQGTRLTVV.

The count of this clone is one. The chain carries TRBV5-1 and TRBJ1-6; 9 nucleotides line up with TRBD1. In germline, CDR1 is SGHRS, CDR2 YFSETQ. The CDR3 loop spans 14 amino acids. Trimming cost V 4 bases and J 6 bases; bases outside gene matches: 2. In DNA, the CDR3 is TGCGCCAGCAGCCCGGGACAGGGTAATTCACCCCTCCACTTT. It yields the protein CASSPGQGNSPLHF.

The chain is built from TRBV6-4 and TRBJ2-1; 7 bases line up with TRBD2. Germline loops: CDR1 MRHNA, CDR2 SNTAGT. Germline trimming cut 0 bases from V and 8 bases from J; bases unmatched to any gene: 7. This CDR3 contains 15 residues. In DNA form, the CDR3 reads TGTGCCAGCAGTGACTCGGGGGGAGGGATTGATGAGCAGTTCTTC. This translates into CASSDSGGGIDEQFF.

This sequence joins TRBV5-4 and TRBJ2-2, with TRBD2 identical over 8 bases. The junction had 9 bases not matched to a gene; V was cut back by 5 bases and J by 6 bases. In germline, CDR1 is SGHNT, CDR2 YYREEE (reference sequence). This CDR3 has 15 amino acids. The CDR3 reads CASSFRAGEAGELFF. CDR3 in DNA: TGTGCCAGCAGTTTCCGAGCGGGGGAGGCCGGGGAGCTGTTTTTT. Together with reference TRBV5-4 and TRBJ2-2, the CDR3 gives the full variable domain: ETGVTQSPTHLIKTRGQQVTLRCSSQSGHNTVSWYQQALGQGPQFIFQYYREEENGRGNFPPRFSGLQFPNYSSELNVNALELDDSALYLCASSFRAGEAGELFFGEGSRLTVL.

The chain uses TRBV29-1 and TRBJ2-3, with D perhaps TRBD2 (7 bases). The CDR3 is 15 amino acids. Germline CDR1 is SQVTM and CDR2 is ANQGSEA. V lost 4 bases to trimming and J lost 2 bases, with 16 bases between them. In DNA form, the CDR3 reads TGCAGCGTTGGGAGGGGGGGGGCCGTCACAGATACGCAGTATTTT. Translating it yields CSVGRGGAVTDTQYF.

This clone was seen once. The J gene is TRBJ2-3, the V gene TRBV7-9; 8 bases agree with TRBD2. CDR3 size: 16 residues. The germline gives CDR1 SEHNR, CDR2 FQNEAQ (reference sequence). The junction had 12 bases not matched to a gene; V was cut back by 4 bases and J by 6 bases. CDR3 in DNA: TGTGCCAGCAGCTCAGTCGGGGGGGCCCGGCCGGATACGCAGTATTTT. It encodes CASSSVGGARPDTQYF. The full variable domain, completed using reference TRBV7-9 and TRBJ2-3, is DTGVSQNPRHKITKRGQNVTFRCDPISEHNRLYWYRQTLGQGPEFLTYFQNEAQLEKSRLLSDRFSAERPKGSFSTLEIQRTEQGDSAMYLCASSSVGGARPDTQYFGPGTRLTVL.

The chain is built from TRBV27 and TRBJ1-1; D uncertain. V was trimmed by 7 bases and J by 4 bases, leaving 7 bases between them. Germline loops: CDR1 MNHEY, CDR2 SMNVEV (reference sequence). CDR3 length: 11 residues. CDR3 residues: CASKLGTEAFF. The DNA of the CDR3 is TGTGCCAGCAAGCTCGGCACTGAAGCTTTCTTT.

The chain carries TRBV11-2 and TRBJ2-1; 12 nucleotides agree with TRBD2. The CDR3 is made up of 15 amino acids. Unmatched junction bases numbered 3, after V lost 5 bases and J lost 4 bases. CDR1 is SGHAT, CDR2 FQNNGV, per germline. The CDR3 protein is CASSLTSGGYNEQFF. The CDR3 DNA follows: TGTGCCAGCAGCCTTACTAGCGGGGGGTACAATGAGCAGTTCTTC.

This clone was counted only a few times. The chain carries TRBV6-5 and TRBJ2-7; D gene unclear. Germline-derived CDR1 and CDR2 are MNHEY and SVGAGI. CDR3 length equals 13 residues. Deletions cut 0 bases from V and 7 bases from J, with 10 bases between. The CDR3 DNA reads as TGTGCCAGCAGTTACTCTGCCCCCGGGGAGCAGTACTTC. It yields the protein CASSYSAPGEQYF.

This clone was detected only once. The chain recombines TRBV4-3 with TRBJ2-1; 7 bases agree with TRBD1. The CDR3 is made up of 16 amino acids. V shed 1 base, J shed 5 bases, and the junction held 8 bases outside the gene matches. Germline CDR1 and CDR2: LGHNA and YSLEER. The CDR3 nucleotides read TGCGCCAGCAGCCAAGTAGGGACAGTTGGCGACAATGAGCAGTTCTTC. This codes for CASSQVGTVGDNEQFF.

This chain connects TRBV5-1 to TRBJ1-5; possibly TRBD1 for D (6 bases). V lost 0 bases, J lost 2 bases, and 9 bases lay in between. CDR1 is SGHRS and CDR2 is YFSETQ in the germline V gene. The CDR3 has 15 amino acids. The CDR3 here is CASSLGGQGNQPQHF. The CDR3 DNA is TGCGCCAGCAGCTTGGGGGGGCAGGGCAATCAGCCCCAGCATTTT.

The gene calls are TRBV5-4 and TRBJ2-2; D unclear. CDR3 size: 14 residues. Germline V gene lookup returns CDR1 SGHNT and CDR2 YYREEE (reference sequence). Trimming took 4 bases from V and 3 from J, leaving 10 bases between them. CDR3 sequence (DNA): TGTGCCAGCAGCGTTGAACTACACACCGGGGAGCTGTTTTTT. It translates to CASSVELHTGELFF. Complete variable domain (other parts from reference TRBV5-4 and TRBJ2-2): ETGVTQSPTHLIKTRGQQVTLRCSSQSGHNTVSWYQQALGQGPQFIFQYYREEENGRGNFPPRFSGLQFPNYSSELNVNALELDDSALYLCASSVELHTGELFFGEGSRLTVL.

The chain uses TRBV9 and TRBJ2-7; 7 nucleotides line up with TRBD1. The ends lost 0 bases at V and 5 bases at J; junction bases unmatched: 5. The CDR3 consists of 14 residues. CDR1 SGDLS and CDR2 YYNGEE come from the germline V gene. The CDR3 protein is CASSVETGTDEQYF. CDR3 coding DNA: TGTGCCAGCAGCGTAGAGACCGGGACAGACGAGCAGTACTTC.

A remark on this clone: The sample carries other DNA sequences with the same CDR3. As DNA, the CDR3 is TGCGCCAGCAGCCAAGGGACAGGAGGTCAGCCCCAGCATTTT. It translates to CASSQGTGGQPQHF. The chain joins TRBV4-1 to TRBJ1-5, with TRBD1 matching 7 bases. V shed 1 base and J 6 bases; nucleotides not matched to a gene: 3. The CDR3 has 14 residues. CDR1 MGHRA and CDR2 YSYEKL come from the germline V gene.

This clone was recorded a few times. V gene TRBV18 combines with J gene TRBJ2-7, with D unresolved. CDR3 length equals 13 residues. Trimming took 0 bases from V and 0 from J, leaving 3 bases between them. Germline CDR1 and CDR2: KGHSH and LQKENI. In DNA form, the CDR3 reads TGTGCCAGCTCACCACCGAGCTCCTACGAGCAGTACTTC. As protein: CASSPPSSYEQYF.

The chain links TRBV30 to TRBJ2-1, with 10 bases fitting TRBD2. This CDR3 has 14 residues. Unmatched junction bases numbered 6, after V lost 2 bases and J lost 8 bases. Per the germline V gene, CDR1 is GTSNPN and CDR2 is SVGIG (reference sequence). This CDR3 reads CAWSSGLAADEQFF. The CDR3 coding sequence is TGTGCCTGGAGTTCAGGACTAGCGGCCGATGAGCAGTTCTTC.

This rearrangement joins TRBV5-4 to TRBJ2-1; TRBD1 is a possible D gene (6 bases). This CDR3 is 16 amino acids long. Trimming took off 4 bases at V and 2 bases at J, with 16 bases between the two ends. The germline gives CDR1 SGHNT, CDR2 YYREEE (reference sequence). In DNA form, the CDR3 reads TGTGCCAGCAGCGATCAGGGACACTACCCCTACAATGAGCAGTTCTTC. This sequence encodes CASSDQGHYPYNEQFF.